This T cell receptor (beta chain) was obtained from a study of blood T cell repertoires in COVID-19. Overall study context: Material from acute and convalescent COVID-19 was sourced from the United States, Italy and Spain.

The germline gives CDR1 SGHRS, CDR2 YFSETQ. The trim removed 2 bases at V and 5 bases at J, leaving 8 bases unmatched. The CDR3 extends over 16 amino acids. In the source study's methods: The authors estimated nucleated cell counts from reference gene primer amplification. TCRdb keeps only in-frame clones here, not all; method: immunoSEQ multiplex PCR. V and J calls and clone size are copied from that table; D and trimming were computed from the DNA. This sample has roughly 200,000 clones; approximately 83% occur once, and the top ten carry over 2.5%. The rearrangement links TRBV5-1 to TRBJ2-2; 8 bases align to TRBD2. The sequence was obtained from a man between 60 and 75 years old with acute or convalescent COVID-19. The sample comprised peripheral blood. In nucleotides, the CDR3 is TGCGCCAGCAGCTTTAATGCTGCGGGAGGTACCGGGGAGCTGTTTTTT. Its translation: CASSFNAAGGTGELFF.